This T cell receptor (beta chain) is drawn from a study of PD-1 blockade in classical Hodgkin lymphoma (dated by TCRdb to about 2020). Regarding the research as a whole: Nivolumab dosing was 3 mg/kg intravenously every 2 weeks, continuing until either disease progression or unacceptable toxicity. To define a peripheral blood immune signature of response to PD-1 blockade in classical Hodgkin lymphoma, the study combined TCR beta sequencing with CyTOF. Study-wide findings and limitations: The study was restricted to a single clinical trial cohort, and the causes of repertoire differences, possibly disease activity or prior therapy, were left undefined. A significant rise by C4D1 was seen in CD4+ but not CD8+ TCR diversity (p=0.0027 vs p=0.16), with the rise being most apparent in complete responders (p=0.02). Baseline TCR diversity was reported to be lower in newly diagnosed patients than in healthy donors and to be lower still in relapsed/refractory patients. Baseline diversity similar to that of newly diagnosed patients was observed in trial patients achieving complete response, whereas significantly lower diversity was observed in partial responders and progressors. Lower diversity was observed in patients in whom nivolumab was started less than 1 year after ASCT, and these patients were excluded from later analyses so that confounding by immune reconstitution would be avoided.

Including the terminal cysteine and phenylalanine, the CDR3 comprises 12 residues. Only the CDR3 DNA is retained, 36 bases long and in frame from the first base. The germline V gene gives CDR1 as ENHRY and CDR2 as SYGVKD. V is pared back by 9 bases and J by 4 bases, with 11 bases lying between the germline termini. As concerns this clone: Its antigen remains undetermined. No base qualities exist here, and no much larger clone lies one base off it.

The time point label, as the study defines it: cycle 4 day 1 (C4D1), after more than five weeks of nivolumab. Every trial patient had relapsed after autologous stem cell transplantation, and cohorts A, B and C differed in prior brentuximab vedotin exposure. The trial cohort was composed of about 53 patients with relapsed/refractory classical Hodgkin lymphoma, for whom complete response, partial response or progressive disease was recorded as best overall response. In the multi-cohort phase II CheckMate 205 trial, trial patients received single-agent nivolumab. An independent review committee assessed best overall response by applying the 2007 International Working Group response criteria. Trial PBMCs were obtained immediately prior to nivolumab initiation (C1D1) and on therapy at cycle 2 day 1 and cycle 4 day 1. Peripheral blood was collected in 8 mL Vacutainer Cell Preparation Tubes, from which PBMCs were isolated by centrifugation and then cryopreserved.

The Qiagen DNeasy kit was used to extract genomic DNA from unsorted PBMCs and from the negatively selected CD4+ and CD8+ fractions. TCR beta CDR3 regions were amplified by immunoSEQ multiplex PCR using primers annealing to V and J segments. A synthetic immune receptor repertoire was used to minimize amplification bias, and any remaining bias was removed computationally after sequencing. In the authors' own workflow: Custom Python scripts were used to quantify repertoire diversity as the Shannon entropy index. Unsorted, CD4+ and CD8+ repertoires were analyzed separately, except for combined analyses in which CD4+ and CD8+ sequences were merged in silico. A clone counted as expanded when the clone's frequency after treatment rose at least 2-fold relative to C1D1, and clones undetected at baseline were given a pseudocount of 0.5. Singleton clones were defined as clones with 0 or 1 copy at C1D1, and non-singleton clones were defined as clones with 2 or more copies. Clones expanded in unsorted samples were labelled as CD4+, CD8+ or unknown by matching protein sequences in sorted samples from the same patient. Wilcoxon tests on paired samples were used to test diversity changes from C1D1 to C4D1. Not all clones reach the TCRdb copy of this immuneACCESS table, which keeps in-frame sequences only. Checked studies attribute under half of the gap to unresolved V genes and leave the rest unexplained. The V and J calls and the clone size are those of that table, but D and trimming were determined from the DNA. This sample has some 50,000 clones in its table, and about 76% of those were observed once. The ten largest clonotypes hold less than 15% of the sample.

Sequenced here: peripheral blood mononuclear cells (PBMCs), sampled before the fourth cycle of nivolumab. The source of this sequence is a human donor with classical Hodgkin lymphoma. The chain is made from TRBV10-3 and TRBJ2-3; 5 matching bases give a weak D call of TRBD1. The CDR3 region has the sequence CAISQGADTQYF. The nucleotides read TGTGCCATTTCTCAGGGTGCAGATACGCAGTATTTT.